The clone carrying this TCR beta chain turned up a few times. Its matching antigen is unknown. Time point of the sample: pre-sensitization, week 0. Treatment of the sample: therapeutic diphenylcyclopropenone sensitization with weekly scalp DPC. Each patch-test visit's blood sample preceded patch application. Unique molecular identifiers were attached to individual cDNA molecules within the library. Authors' analysis steps: Sampled TCR counts reached a median of roughly 100,000 per sample, with values ranging from roughly 23,224 to 690,600. MiXCR was run by TCRdb on the RACE reads, yielding one entry per CDR3 protein. The V and J calls and clone size are TCRdb's, not the authors'. This sample has about 51,000 distinct CDR3 sequences; roughly 9.9% occur once, and the top ten carry around 15%. The data derive from a study of human T cells and chemical hapten exposure. Study-level results: Versus controls, expanded TCRs had significantly more large CDR3 similarity clusters.

Trimming pared 1 base from V and 7 bases from J, leaving 11 bases between. The germline V gene has CDR1 GTSNPN and CDR2 SVGIG (reference sequence). The CDR3 is 13 amino acids. Sample: whole blood, taken in connection with sensitization to the hapten diphenylcyclopropenone (DPC). The source of this sequence is a woman aged 40 to 49 with alopecia areata. Some clones in this sample may be carry-over from other donors' samples. This sequence joins TRBV30 and TRBJ1-5; TRBD1 is a possible D gene (5 bases). CDR3 sequence (DNA): TGTGCCTGGAGTGGGGGGGTCGGGCAGCCCCAGCATTTT. It translates to CAWSGGVGQPQHF.